The rows below give T cell receptor beta chains drawn from one sample of a study of blood T cell repertoires in COVID-19. This table comes from immunoSEQ multiplex PCR, and its TCRdb copy is limited to in-frame clones, with some not included. The sample shows about 87,000 clones, around 86% of them seen only once. Sequenced: peripheral blood. These receptors all stem from a human donor in a cohort sampled during active COVID-19. CDR3s include the opening cysteine and the closing phenylalanine or tryptophan. D genes are given only for firm matches. A clone size is listed for some rows: how often the clone was seen (once, few, many), or a class if it is expanded.

V gene	clone size	D gene	J gene	CDR3 DNA	CDR3 protein
TRBV7-2	NA	NA	TRBJ2-1	TGTGCCAGCAGTTCCCTTATAGCCTACAATGAGCAGTTCTTC	CASSSLIAYNEQFF
TRBV11-2	NA	NA	TRBJ2-1	TGTGCCAGCAGCTGGACAGTCATGGATGAGCAGTTCTTC	CASSWTVMDEQFF
TRBV19	NA	TRBD2	TRBJ2-1	TGTGCCAGTAGTCCCTCGGGACTAGAGGGGCAGTTCTTC	CASSPSGLEGQFF
TRBV7-9	NA	NA	TRBJ1-2	TGTGCCAGCAGCGATTTTTCTCAATTTCGGGACTTC	CASSDFSQFRDF
TRBV4-3	large	NA	TRBJ1-3	TGCGCCAGCAGCCAAGCGTACTCTGGAAACACCATATATTTT	CASSQAYSGNTIYF
TRBV27	NA	NA	TRBJ1-1	TGTGCCAGCAGTTTATGGGCTAAGACGGAAGCTTTCTTT	CASSLWAKTEAFF
TRBV11-2	NA	NA	TRBJ1-1	TGTGCCAGCAGCCCATTCGGACTCGCTGAAGCTTTCTTT	CASSPFGLAEAFF
TRBV7-2	NA	NA	TRBJ2-1	TGTGCCAGCAGCCCTATATTCGGGAACAATGAGCAGTTCTTC	CASSPIFGNNEQFF
TRBV19	NA	TRBD2	TRBJ2-5	TGTGCCAGTAGTAAGGGGGCTAGCGGGGGGCCAGCAGAGACCCAGTACTTC	CASSKGASGGPAETQYF
TRBV4-1	NA	TRBD1	TRBJ2-7	TGCGCCAGCAGCCCGCGCGACAGGGGGTTCCGCGAGCAGTACTTC	CASSPRDRGFREQYF
TRBV7-9	NA	TRBD2	TRBJ2-3	TGTGCCAGCAGCTTAGCATTGGCTGGCGGGAGTAAAGATACGCAGTATTTT	CASSLALAGGSKDTQYF
TRBV2	NA	NA	TRBJ2-7	TGTGCCAGCAGTGATTGGCAGGGAATGGGGGAGCAGTACTTC	CASSDWQGMGEQYF
TRBV7-2	NA	NA	TRBJ1-6	TGTGCCAGCAGCCTAAACGGCTGGGGCCGCAGTTCACCCCTCCACTTT	CASSLNGWGRSSPLHF
TRBV6-2/TRBV6-3	NA	NA	TRBJ2-7	TGTGCCAGCAGTTACTCGATAGTGGCGGAGGAGTTCTACGAGCAGTACTTC	CASSYSIVAEEFYEQYF
TRBV10-3	NA	NA	TRBJ1-1	TGTGCCATCAGTGAGAGGGGGAACACTGAAGCTTTCTTT	CAISERGNTEAFF
TRBV27	NA	NA	TRBJ2-1	TGTGCCAGCACCTCACCCTCGGGGGGCCTTTCCTACAATGAGCAGTTCTTC	CASTSPSGGLSYNEQFF
TRBV12-3/TRBV12-4	NA	NA	TRBJ1-2	TGTGCCAGCAGTTTAGGCCCTAATGGCTACACCTTC	CASSLGPNGYTF
TRBV4-3	NA	TRBD1	TRBJ2-3	TGCGCCAGCAGCCAAGGCGCCGGGACAGGGAAGTCCGATACGCAGTATTTT	CASSQGAGTGKSDTQYF
TRBV10-3	NA	TRBD1	TRBJ1-5	TGTGCCATCAGGGACAGGGACGAGCAGCCCCAGCATTTT	CAIRDRDEQPQHF
TRBV10-3	NA	NA	TRBJ1-4	TGTGCCATCAGTGAGTCGAATTCGCGGAATGAAAAACTGTTTTTT	CAISESNSRNEKLFF
TRBV27	NA	NA	TRBJ2-5	TGTGCCAGCAGTCTACTAGTCCCTCCCGAGACCCAGTACTTC	CASSLLVPPETQYF
TRBV30	NA	NA	TRBJ2-3	TGTGCCTGGAGTCGAGGCCCCACAGATACGCAGTATTTT	CAWSRGPTDTQYF
TRBV2	many	TRBD2	TRBJ2-1	TGTGCCAGCAGGAGACTAGCGGGGGGGAATTACAATGAGCAGTTCTTC	CASRRLAGGNYNEQFF
TRBV7-2	NA	NA	TRBJ2-7	TGTGCCAGCACCCCCCGGGCCGGGAGTTTCAACGAGCAGTACTTC	CASTPRAGSFNEQYF
TRBV11-2	NA	TRBD1	TRBJ2-6	TGTGCCAGCAGCTTAGACTGGCAGGGGGCGACTGGGGCCAACGTCCTGACTTTC	CASSLDWQGATGANVLTF
TRBV5-4	NA	NA	TRBJ2-7	TGTGCCAGCAGCTTCGTTGGGGCGTACGAGCAGTACTTC	CASSFVGAYEQYF
TRBV6-2/TRBV6-3	NA	NA	TRBJ2-5	TGTGCCAGCAGTTACGGGTCCCTGGAGGAGACCCAGTACTTC	CASSYGSLEETQYF
TRBV4-3	once	NA	TRBJ2-1	TGCGCCAGCAGCCAAGGGGTGGGCCTAACCACTGACAATGAGCAGTTCTTC	CASSQGVGLTTDNEQFF
TRBV2	once	NA	TRBJ1-2	TGTGCCAGCAGGGCGGGGGAATATGGCTACACCTTC	CASRAGEYGYTF
TRBV27	NA	NA	TRBJ2-4	TGTGCCAGCAGTTTAAGGCATTCCGGGAACAGGGACCCAGACATTCAGTACTTC	CASSLRHSGNRDPDIQYF
TRBV6-2/TRBV6-3	NA	NA	TRBJ2-3	TGTGCCAGCAGTTTACCCCCCTTCCAGCGGTCAGTCACAGATACGCAGTATTTT	CASSLPPFQRSVTDTQYF
TRBV7-2	NA	NA	TRBJ1-1	TGTGCCAGCAGCTTAGACAGGGTGAACACTGAAGCTTTCTTT	CASSLDRVNTEAFF
TRBV28	few	TRBD2	TRBJ2-2	TGTGCCAGCAGTGGTGGACTGGGGACTAGCGGGAGGAGTACCGGGGAGCTGTTTTTT	CASSGGLGTSGRSTGELFF
TRBV6-4	NA	NA	TRBJ1-2	TGTGCCAGCAGTGACTCAAGTCAGGGGAATGACGGCTACACCTTC	CASSDSSQGNDGYTF
TRBV3-1/TRBV3-2	NA	TRBD1	TRBJ2-5	TGTGCCAGCAGCCCTGACAGGGGAGACAGGGAGACCCAGTACTTC	CASSPDRGDRETQYF
TRBV21-1	once	NA	TRBJ2-5	TGTGCCAGCAGCAAGGCGGGACCTGGGGGTGAGACCCAGTACTTC	CASSKAGPGGETQYF
TRBV5-1	NA	NA	TRBJ2-2	TGCGCCAGCAGCTTTTACGTCGCGGAGGAGCTGTTTTTT	CASSFYVAEELFF
TRBV6-5	NA	TRBD2	TRBJ2-3	TGTGCCAGCACTATAGCGGGAGTGACAGATACGCAGTATTTT	CASTIAGVTDTQYF